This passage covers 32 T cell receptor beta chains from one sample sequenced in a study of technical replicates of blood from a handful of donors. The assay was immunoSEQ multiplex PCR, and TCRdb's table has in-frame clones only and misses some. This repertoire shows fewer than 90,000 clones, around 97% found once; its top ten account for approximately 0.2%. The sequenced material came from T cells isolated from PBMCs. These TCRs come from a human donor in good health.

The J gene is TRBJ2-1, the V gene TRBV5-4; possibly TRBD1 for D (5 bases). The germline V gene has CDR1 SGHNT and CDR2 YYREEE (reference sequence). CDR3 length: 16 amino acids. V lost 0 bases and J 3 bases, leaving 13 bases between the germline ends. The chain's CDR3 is CASSLGRGPGYNEQFF. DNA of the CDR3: TGTGCCAGCAGCTTGGGTAGGGGCCCCGGCTACAATGAGCAGTTCTTC. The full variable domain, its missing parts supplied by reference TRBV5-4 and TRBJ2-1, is ETGVTQSPTHLIKTRGQQVTLRCSSQSGHNTVSWYQQALGQGPQFIFQYYREEENGRGNFPPRFSGLQFPNYSSELNVNALELDDSALYLCASSLGRGPGYNEQFFGPGTRLTVL.

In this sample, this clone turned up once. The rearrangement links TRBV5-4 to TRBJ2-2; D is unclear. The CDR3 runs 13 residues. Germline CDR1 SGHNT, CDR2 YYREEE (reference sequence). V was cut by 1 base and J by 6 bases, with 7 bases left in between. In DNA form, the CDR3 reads TGTGCCAGCAGCTTGATCGTCTCCGGGGAGCTGTTTTTT. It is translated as CASSLIVSGELFF.

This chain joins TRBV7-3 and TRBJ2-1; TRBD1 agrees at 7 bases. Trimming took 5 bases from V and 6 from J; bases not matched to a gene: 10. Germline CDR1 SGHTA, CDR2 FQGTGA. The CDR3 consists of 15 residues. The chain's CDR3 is CASSTDRVPLNEQFF. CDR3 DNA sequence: TGTGCCAGCAGCACCGACAGGGTCCCCCTCAATGAGCAGTTCTTC.

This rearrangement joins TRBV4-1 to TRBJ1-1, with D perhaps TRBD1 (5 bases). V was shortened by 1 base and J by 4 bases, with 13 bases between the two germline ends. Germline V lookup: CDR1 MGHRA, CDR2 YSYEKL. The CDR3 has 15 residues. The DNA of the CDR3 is TGCGCCAGCAGCCAAGCCTCGGACCAGGGCACTGAAGCTTTCTTT. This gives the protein CASSQASDQGTEAFF.

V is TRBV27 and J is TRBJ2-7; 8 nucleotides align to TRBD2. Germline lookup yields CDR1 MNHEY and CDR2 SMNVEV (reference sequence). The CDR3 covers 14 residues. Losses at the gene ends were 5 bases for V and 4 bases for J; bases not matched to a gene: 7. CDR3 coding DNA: TGTGCCAGCAGTCAAGAAGCGGGAGCGTACGAGCAGTACTTC. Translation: CASSQEAGAYEQYF.

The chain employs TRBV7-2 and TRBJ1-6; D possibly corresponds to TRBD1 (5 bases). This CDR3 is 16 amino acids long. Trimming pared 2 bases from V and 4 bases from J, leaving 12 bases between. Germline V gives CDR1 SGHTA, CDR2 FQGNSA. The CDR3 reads CASSLNQGGYNSPLHF. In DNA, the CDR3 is TGTGCCAGCAGCTTAAATCAGGGTGGATATAATTCACCCCTCCACTTT. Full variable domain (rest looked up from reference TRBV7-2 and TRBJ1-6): GAGVSQSPSNKVTEKGKDVELRCDPISGHTALYWYRQSLGQGLEFLIYFQGNSAPDKSGLPSDRFSAERTGGSVSTLTIQRTQQEDSAVYLCASSLNQGGYNSPLHFGNGTRLTVT.

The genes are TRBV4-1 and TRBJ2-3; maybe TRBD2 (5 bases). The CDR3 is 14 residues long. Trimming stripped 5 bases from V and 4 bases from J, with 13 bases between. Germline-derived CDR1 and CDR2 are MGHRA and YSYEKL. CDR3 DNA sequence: TGCGCCAGCAGCGGATCCTATAGCGCAGATACGCAGTATTTT. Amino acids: CASSGSYSADTQYF.

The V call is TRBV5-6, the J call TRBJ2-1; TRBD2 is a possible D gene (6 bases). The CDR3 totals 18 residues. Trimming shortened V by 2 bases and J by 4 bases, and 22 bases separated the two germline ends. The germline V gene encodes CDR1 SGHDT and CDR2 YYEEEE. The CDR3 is CASSFLLWGRRVYNEQFF. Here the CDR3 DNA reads TGTGCCAGCAGCTTCCTCCTGTGGGGGAGGAGAGTTTACAATGAGCAGTTCTTC. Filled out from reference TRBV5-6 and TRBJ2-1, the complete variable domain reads DAGVTQSPTHLIKTRGQQVTLRCSPKSGHDTVSWYQQALGQGPQFIFQYYEEEERQRGNFPDRFSGHQFPNYSSELNVNALLLGDSALYLCASSFLLWGRRVYNEQFFGPGTRLTVL.

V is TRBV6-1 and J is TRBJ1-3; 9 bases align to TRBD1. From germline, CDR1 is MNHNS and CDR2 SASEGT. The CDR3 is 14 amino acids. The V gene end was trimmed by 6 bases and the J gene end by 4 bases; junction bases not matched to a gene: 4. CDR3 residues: CASRSGTGGNTIYF. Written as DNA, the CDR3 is TGTGCCAGCAGGTCCGGGACAGGGGGAAACACCATATATTTT.

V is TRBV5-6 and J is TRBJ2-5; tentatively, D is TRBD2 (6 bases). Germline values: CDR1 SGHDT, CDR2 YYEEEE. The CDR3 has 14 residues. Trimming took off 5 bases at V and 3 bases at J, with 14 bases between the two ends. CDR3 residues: CASSPGRREETQYF. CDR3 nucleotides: TGTGCCAGCAGTCCGGGCCGGAGGGAAGAGACCCAGTACTTC.

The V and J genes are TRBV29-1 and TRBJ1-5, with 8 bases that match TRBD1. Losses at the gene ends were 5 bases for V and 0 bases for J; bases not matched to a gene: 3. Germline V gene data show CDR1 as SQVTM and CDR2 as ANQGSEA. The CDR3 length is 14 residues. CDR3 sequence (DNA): TGCAGCGTTATGACAGGGGATAGCAATCAGCCCCAGCATTTT. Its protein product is CSVMTGDSNQPQHF.

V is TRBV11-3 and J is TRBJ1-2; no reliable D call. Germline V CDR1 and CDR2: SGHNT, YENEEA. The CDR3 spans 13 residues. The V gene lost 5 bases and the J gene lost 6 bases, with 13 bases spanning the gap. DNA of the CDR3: TGTGCCAGCAGCCCCGGGGTCTGGGATGGCTACACCTTC. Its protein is CASSPGVWDGYTF.

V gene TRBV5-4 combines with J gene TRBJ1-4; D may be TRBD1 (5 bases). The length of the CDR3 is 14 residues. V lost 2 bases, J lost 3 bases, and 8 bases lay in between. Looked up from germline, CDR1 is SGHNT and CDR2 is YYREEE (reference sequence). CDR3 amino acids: CASSLGEANEKLFF. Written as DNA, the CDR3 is TGTGCCAGCAGCTTAGGGGAGGCTAATGAAAAACTGTTTTTT. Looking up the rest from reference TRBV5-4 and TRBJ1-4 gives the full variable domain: ETGVTQSPTHLIKTRGQQVTLRCSSQSGHNTVSWYQQALGQGPQFIFQYYREEENGRGNFPPRFSGLQFPNYSSELNVNALELDDSALYLCASSLGEANEKLFFGSGTQLSVL.

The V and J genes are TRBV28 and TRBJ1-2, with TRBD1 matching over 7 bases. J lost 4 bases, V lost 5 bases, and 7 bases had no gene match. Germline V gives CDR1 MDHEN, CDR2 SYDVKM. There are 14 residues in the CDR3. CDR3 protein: CASSARQGTYGYTF. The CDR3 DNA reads TGTGCCAGCAGTGCTCGACAGGGTACCTATGGCTACACCTTC.

The CDR3 here is CASSQGVPGGVEKLFF. The CDR3 DNA reads TGCGCCAGCAGCCAAGGGGTTCCAGGGGGCGTTGAAAAACTGTTTTTT. The rearrangement links TRBV4-1 to TRBJ1-4; 8 bases are a match to TRBD1. Per germline, CDR1 MGHRA and CDR2 YSYEKL. CDR3 length: 16 amino acids. The V gene end was trimmed by 1 base and the J gene end by 7 bases; junction bases not matched to a gene: 8.

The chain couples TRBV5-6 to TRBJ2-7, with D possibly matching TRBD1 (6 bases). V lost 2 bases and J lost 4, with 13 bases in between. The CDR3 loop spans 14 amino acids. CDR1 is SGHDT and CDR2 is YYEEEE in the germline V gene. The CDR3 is CASSFPGRGYEQYF. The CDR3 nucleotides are TGTGCCAGCAGCTTTCCGGGCAGGGGTTACGAGCAGTACTTC.

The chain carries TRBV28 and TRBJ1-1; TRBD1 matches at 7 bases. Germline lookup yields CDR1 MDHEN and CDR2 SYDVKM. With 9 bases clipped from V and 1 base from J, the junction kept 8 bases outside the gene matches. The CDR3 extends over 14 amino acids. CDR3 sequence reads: CASVARGQNTEAFF. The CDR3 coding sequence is TGTGCCAGTGTGGCGAGGGGGCAGAACACTGAAGCTTTCTTT.

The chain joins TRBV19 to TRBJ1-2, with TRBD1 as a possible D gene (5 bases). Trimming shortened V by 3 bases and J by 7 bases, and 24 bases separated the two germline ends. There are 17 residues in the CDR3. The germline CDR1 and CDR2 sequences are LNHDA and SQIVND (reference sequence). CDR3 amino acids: CASSISVLDTPRVGYTF. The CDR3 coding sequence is TGTGCCAGTAGTATCAGTGTGCTGGACACCCCTAGAGTTGGCTACACCTTC.

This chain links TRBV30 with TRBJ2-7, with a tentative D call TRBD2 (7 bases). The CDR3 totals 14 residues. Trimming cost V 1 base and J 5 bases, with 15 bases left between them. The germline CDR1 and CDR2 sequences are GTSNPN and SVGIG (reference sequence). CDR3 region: CAWSDLGGGHEQYF. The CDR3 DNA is TGTGCCTGGAGTGATCTAGGGGGGGGGCACGAGCAGTACTTC.

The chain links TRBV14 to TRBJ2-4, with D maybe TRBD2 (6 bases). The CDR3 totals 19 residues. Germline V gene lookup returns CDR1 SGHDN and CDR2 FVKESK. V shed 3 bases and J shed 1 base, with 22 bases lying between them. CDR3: CASSQLASDGGRAKNIQYF. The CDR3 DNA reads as TGTGCCAGCAGCCAGCTGGCTAGCGATGGGGGTAGGGCCAAAAACATTCAGTACTTC.

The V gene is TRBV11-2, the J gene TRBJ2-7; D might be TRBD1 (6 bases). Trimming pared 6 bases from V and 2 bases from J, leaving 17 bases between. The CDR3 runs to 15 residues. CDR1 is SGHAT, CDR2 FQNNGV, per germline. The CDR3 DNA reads TGTGCCAGCAGGGATTACAGGGATAAGCCCTACGAGCAGTACTTC. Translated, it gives CASRDYRDKPYEQYF.

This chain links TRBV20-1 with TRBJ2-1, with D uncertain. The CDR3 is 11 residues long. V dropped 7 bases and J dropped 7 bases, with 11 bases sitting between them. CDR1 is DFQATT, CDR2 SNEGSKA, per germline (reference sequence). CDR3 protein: CSVPASNEQFF. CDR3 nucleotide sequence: TGCAGTGTTCCAGCGAGTAATGAGCAGTTCTTC.

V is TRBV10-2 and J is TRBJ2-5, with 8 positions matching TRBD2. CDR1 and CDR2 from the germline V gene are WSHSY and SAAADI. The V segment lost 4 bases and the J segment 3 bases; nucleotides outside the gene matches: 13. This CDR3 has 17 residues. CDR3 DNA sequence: TGCGCCAGCAGTGGAGCGGGGGATCCACCTACAGAAGAGACCCAGTACTTC. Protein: CASSGAGDPPTEETQYF.

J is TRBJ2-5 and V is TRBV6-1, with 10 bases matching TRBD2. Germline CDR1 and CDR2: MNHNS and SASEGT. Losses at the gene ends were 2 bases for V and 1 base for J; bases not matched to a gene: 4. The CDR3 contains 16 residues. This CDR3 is CASSELAGEGQETQYF. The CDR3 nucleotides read TGTGCCAGCAGTGAACTAGCGGGGGAGGGCCAAGAGACCCAGTACTTC.

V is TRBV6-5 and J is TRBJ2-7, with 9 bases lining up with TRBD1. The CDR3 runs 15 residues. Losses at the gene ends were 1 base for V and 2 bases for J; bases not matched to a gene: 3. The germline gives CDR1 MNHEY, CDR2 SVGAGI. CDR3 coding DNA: TGTGCCAGCAGTTACTTGACAGGGGGTACCTACGAGCAGTACTTC. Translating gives CASSYLTGGTYEQYF.

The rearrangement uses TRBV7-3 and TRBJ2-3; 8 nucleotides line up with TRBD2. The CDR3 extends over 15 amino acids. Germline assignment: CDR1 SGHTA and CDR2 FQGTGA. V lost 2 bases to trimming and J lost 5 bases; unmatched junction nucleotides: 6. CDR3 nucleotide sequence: TGTGCCAGCAGCTTATTAGCGGGGCATGGAGATACGCAGTATTTT. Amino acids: CASSLLAGHGDTQYF.

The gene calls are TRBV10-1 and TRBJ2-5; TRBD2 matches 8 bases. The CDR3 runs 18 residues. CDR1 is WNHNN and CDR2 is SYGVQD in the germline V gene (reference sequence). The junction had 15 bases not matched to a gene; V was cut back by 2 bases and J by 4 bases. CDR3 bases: TGCGCCAGCAGTGAGGCGAGGTTAGCGGGACCCTCTGGAGAGACCCAGTACTTC. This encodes CASSEARLAGPSGETQYF.

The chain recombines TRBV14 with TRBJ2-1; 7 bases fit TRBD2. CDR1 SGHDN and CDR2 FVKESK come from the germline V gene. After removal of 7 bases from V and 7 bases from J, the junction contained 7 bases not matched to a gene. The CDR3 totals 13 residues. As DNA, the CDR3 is TGTGCCAGCACCCTCGGGGGGATTAATGAGCAGTTCTTC. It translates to CASTLGGINEQFF.

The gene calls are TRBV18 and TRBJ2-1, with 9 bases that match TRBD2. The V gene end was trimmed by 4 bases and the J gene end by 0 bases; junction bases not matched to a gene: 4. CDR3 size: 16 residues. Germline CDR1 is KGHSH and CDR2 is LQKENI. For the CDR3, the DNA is TGTGCCAGCTCACTCGCTAGCGGGACCTCCTACAATGAGCAGTTCTTC. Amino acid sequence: CASSLASGTSYNEQFF.

In DNA, the CDR3 is TGTGCCAGCAGCTTAGGTAGGGGCTCCTACGAGCAGTACTTC. It is translated as CASSLGRGSYEQYF. The chain has TRBV7-2 and TRBJ2-7; D perhaps matches TRBD1 (5 bases). In germline, CDR1 is SGHTA, CDR2 FQGNSA. The CDR3 covers 14 residues. V was shortened by 1 base and J by 0 bases, with 7 bases between the two germline ends.

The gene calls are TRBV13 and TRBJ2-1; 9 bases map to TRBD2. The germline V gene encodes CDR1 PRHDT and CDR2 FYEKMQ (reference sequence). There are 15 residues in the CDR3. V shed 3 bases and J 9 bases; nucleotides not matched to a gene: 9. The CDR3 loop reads CASSFERGAQIEQFF. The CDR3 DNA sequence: TGTGCCAGCAGCTTCGAGCGGGGGGCCCAGATTGAGCAGTTCTTC.

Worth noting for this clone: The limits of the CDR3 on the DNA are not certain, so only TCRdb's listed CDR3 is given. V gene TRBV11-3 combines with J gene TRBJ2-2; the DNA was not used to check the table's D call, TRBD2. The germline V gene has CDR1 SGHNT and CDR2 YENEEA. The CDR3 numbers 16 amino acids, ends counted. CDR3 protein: CASSSSVREPHGELFF.